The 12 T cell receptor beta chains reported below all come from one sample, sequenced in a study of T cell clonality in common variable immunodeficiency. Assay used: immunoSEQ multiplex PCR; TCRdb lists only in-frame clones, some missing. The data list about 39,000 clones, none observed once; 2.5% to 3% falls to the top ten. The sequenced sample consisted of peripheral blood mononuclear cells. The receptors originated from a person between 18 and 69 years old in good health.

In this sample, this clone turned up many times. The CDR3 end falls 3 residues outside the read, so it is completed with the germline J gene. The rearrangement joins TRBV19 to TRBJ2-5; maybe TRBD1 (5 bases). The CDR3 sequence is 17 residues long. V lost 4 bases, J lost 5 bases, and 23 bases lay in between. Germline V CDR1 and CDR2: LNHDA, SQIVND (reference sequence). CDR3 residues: CASSTRKVGRAGETQYF. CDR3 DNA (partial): TGTGCCAGTAGTACAAGGAAGGTGGGCAGGGCAGGGGAGACC. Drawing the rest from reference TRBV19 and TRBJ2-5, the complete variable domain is DGGITQSPKYLFRKEGQNVTLSCEQNLNHDAMYWYRQDPGQGLRLIYYSQIVNDFQKGDIAEGYSVSREKKESFPLTVTSAQKNPTAFYLCASSTRKVGRAGETQYFGPGTRLLVL.

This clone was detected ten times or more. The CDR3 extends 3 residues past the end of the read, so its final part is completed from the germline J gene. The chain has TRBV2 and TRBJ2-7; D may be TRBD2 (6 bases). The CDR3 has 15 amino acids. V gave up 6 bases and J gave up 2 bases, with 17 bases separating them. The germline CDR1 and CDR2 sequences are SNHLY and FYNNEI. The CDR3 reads CASRGRTLQAYEQYF. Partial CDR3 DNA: TGTGCCAGCAGGGGGAGGACTCTCCAGGCCTACGAG.

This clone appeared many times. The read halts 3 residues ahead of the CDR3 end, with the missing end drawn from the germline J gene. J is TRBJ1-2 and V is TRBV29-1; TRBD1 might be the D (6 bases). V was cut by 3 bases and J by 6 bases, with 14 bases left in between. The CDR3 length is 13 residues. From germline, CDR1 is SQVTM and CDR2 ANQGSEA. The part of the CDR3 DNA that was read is TGCAGCGTTGACCCAACAGGGTCTAATGGC. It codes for CSVDPTGSNG. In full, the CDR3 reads CSVDPTGSNGYTF.

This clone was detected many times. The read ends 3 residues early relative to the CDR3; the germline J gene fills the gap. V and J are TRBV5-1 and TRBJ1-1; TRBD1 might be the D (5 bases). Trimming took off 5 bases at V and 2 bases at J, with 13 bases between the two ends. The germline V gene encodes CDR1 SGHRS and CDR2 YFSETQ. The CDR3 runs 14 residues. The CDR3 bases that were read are TGCGCCAGCAGGTTTTCAGGGAGTAACACTGAA. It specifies CASRFSGSNTE. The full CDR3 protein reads CASRFSGSNTEAFF. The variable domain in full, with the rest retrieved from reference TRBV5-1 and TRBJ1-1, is KAGVTQTPRYLIKTRGQQVTLSCSPISGHRSVSWYQQTPGQGLQFLFEYFSETQRNKGNFPGRFSGRQFSNSRSEMNVSTLELGDSALYLCASRFSGSNTEAFFGQGTRLTVV.

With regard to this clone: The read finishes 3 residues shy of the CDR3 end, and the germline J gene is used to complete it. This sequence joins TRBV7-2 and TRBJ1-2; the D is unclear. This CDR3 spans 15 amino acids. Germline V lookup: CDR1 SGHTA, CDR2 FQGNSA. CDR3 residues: CASSANSGSSYDYTF. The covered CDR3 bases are TGTGCCAGCAGCGCTAATAGCGGGAGCTCCTACGAC.

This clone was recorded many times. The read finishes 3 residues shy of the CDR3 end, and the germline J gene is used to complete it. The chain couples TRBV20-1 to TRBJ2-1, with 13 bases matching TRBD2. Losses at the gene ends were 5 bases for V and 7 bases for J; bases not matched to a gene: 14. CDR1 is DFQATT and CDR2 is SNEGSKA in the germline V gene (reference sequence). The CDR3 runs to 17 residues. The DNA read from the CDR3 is TGCAGTGCTCGGGGACTAGCGGGATATAGGGGTCGGAATGAG. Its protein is CSARGLAGYRGRNE. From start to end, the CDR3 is CSARGLAGYRGRNEQFF.

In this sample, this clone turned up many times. The CDR3 protein is CASSGGQGRSYNSPLHF. The DNA read from the CDR3 is TGTGCCAGCTCGGGAGGACAGGGGAGGTCCTATAATTCACCC. The chain employs TRBV18 and TRBJ1-6, with TRBD1 identical over 9 bases. The observed sequence ends 3 residues before the CDR3 terminus, with the missing tail filled in from the germline J gene. V trimming: 6 bases; J trimming: 1 base; junction bases outside the gene matches: 7. The CDR3 covers 17 residues. Germline V gives CDR1 KGHSH, CDR2 LQKENI.

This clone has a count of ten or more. CDR3 DNA (partial): TGTGCCAGCAGGCGGACTAGCGGAACCTACGAG. This encodes CASRRTSGTYE. The whole CDR3 sequence is CASRRTSGTYEQYF. This chain connects TRBV28 to TRBJ2-7, with TRBD2 matching over 10 bases. The read ends 3 residues shy of where the CDR3 ends; the end is completed using the germline J gene. Germline V gives CDR1 MDHEN, CDR2 SYDVKM. The CDR3 length is 14 residues. After removal of 6 bases from V and 2 bases from J, the junction contained 4 bases not matched to a gene.

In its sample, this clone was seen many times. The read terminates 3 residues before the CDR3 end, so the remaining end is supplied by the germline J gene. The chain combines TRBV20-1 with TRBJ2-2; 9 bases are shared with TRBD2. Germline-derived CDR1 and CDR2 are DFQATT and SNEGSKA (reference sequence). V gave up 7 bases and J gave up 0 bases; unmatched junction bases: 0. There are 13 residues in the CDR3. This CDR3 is CSGLAANTGELFF. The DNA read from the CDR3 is TGCAGTGGACTAGCGGCGAACACCGGGGAG.

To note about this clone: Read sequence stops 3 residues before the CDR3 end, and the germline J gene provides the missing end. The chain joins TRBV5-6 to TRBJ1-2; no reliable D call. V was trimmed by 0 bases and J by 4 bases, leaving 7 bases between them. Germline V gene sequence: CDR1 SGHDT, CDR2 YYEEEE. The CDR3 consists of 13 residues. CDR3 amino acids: CASSLVAGYGYTF. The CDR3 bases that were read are TGTGCCAGCAGCTTGGTTGCGGGCTATGGC.

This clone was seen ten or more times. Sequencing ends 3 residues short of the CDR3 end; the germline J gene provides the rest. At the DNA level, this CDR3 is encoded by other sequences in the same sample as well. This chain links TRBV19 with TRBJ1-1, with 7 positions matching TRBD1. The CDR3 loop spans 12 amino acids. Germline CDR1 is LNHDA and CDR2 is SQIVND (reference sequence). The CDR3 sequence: CASSSEDRTAFF. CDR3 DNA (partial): TGTGCCAGTAGTTCAGAGGACAGGACG.

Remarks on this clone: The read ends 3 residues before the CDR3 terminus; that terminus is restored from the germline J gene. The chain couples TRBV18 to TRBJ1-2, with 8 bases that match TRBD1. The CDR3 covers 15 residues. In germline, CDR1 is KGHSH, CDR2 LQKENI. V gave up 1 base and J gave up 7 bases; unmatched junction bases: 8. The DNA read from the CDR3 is TGTGCCAGCTCACCACTTCAGGGGGCGCTGAGTGGC. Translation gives CASSPLQGALSG. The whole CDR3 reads CASSPLQGALSGYTF.